This paragraph reports one T cell receptor beta chain. This sample was included in a study of blood T cell repertoires in COVID-19. Turning to the study itself: Some COVID-19 samples were acute and others convalescent; all came from the United States, Italy and Spain. Sample material is recorded as cDNA or gDNA derived from T cells, B-cell-depleted T cells, or PBMCs.

Per germline, CDR1 MDHEN and CDR2 SYDVKM. This CDR3 comprises 13 residues. V was trimmed by 8 bases and J by 0 bases, leaving 8 bases between them. In the study's own analysis: Amplification with reference gene primers provided the estimates of nucleated cell counts. Repertoires were generated with immunoSEQ multiplex PCR, while TCRdb's copy carries only in-frame clones and drops some. Clone size and V and J calls were adopted from that table, with D and trimming inferred from the DNA. This table holds about 240,000 clones, roughly nine tenths found once. This chain connects TRBV28 to TRBJ2-1; tentatively, D is TRBD1 (6 bases). This TCR was sampled from a man in his 60s with acute or convalescent COVID-19. Sequenced input: peripheral blood. The CDR3 nucleotides read TGTGCCAGCGGGGGCTTCTCCTACAATGAGCAGTTCTTC. Its translation: CASGGFSYNEQFF.